This T cell receptor (beta chain) was profiled in a study of neurological immune-mediated disorders. TCRdb recomputed calls from the 5' RACE reads with MiXCR, one row per CDR3 protein. This repertoire shows roughly 60,000 distinct CDR3 sequences, 9.5% to 12% found once; its top ten account for about 2%. The CDR3 totals 15 residues. Trimming removed 4 bases from V and 4 bases from J, with 16 bases in between. Germline loops: CDR1 MNHNY, CDR2 SVGAGI (reference sequence). The sample holds many counts of this clonotype. The specimen sequenced was PBMCs. The chain carries TRBV6-6 and TRBJ2-5; possible D gene TRBD2, 7 bases. This sequence was found in a man in his 60s in good health. This CDR3 is CASSLGGGARETQYF. The CDR3 DNA sequence: TGTGCCAGCAGTTTAGGGGGGGGGGCACGAGAGACCCAGTACTTC.